This record looks at one T cell receptor (beta chain) sequence and its context. This entry comes from a study of metastatic and nonmetastatic thyroid tumors. TCRdb re-clonotyped the PCR reads through MiXCR. Of about 6,400 clones in the sample, roughly a sixth were seen once. Trimming took 4 bases from V and 3 from J, leaving 10 bases between them. CDR3 size: 13 residues. The V gene's germline CDR1 is SGHTA and CDR2 FQGNSA. Among the patients, none had received any treatment before thyroid surgery. Sequenced: tumor tissue. This sequence originates from a male donor with papillary thyroid cancer or a benign thyroid nodule (not recorded which). Some clones in this sample may be carry-over from other donors' samples. The V call is TRBV7-2, the J call TRBJ2-7, with a weak D call TRBD2 (5 bases). The CDR3 region has the DNA TGTGCCAGCAGCTACCTAGCAGACTACGAGCAGTACTTC. Amino acids: CASSYLADYEQYF. Combining the CDR3 with reference TRBV7-2 and TRBJ2-7 gives the whole variable domain GAGVSQSPSNKVTEKGKDVELRCDPISGHTALYWYRQSLGQGLEFLIYFQGNSAPDKSGLPSDRFSAERTGGSVSTLTIQRTQQEDSAVYLCASSYLADYEQYFGPGTRLTVT.